The 7 T cell receptor beta chains in this list originate from one sample, sequenced in a study of read filtering for tumor transcriptome and immune sequencing. Molecular barcoded adaptors covering alpha/delta and beta/gamma chains were used on around 370 ng RNA. TCRdb independently ran MiXCR on the reads; one entry per CDR3 protein. Of about 130,000 distinct CDR3 sequences listed, around 13% are singletons. The sequenced sample consisted of a population of CD138-negative cells sorted from bone marrow. The receptor source for this set is a donor at least 40 years old with multiple myeloma.

This clonotype was observed at least ten times. The CDR3 protein is CASTRRRDRTGELFF. CDR3 coding DNA: TGTGCCAGCACCCGCCGGAGGGATAGGACCGGGGAGCTGTTTTTT. The chain links TRBV11-2 to TRBJ2-2; weak D call: TRBD2 (6 bases). Germline CDR1 is SGHAT and CDR2 is FQNNGV. The CDR3 runs 15 residues. Deletions cut 7 bases from V and 5 bases from J, with 17 bases between.

This clonotype is categorized as medium-sized. V is TRBV5-1 and J is TRBJ2-1, with D possibly TRBD2 on 6 matching bases. The CDR3 is 15 residues long. CDR1 and CDR2 from the germline V gene are SGHRS and YFSETQ. V lost 3 bases, J lost 5 bases, and 15 bases lay in between. The CDR3 loop reads CASSSAGLANNEQFF. DNA for the CDR3: TGCGCCAGCAGCTCCGCGGGACTTGCCAACAATGAGCAGTTCTTC.

This clonotype was counted at least ten times. This chain links TRBV29-1 with TRBJ1-4; D is unclear. V was shortened by 0 bases and J by 10 bases, with 12 bases between the two germline ends. CDR1 and CDR2 (germline): SQVTM, ANQGSEA. The CDR3 has 13 amino acids. Here the CDR3 reads CSVEDYGSGKLFF. CDR3 nucleotides: TGCAGCGTTGAAGATTACGGCTCCGGAAAACTGTTTTTT.

This clonotype appeared a few times. CDR3 bases: TGTGCCAGCAGTTTCAGCGGGAGCGGCACCGGGGAGCTGTTTTTT. Translation: CASSFSGSGTGELFF. This rearrangement joins TRBV28 to TRBJ2-2; TRBD2 matches 8 bases. Germline V gene data show CDR1 as MDHEN and CDR2 as SYDVKM. The CDR3 spans 15 residues. Germline trimming cut 3 bases from V and 4 bases from J; bases unmatched to any gene: 4.

At least ten counts were recorded for this clonotype. This sequence joins TRBV12-3 or TRBV12-4 and TRBJ1-1; D gene ambiguous. Trimming took off 5 bases at V and 4 bases at J, with 8 bases between the two ends. The CDR3 has 12 amino acids. CDR3 region: CASSPRTTEAFF. The CDR3 nucleotides read TGTGCCAGCAGTCCCCGGACCACTGAAGCTTTCTTT.

This clonotype was seen ten or more times. The chain uses TRBV5-1 and TRBJ2-7, with D possibly TRBD2 on 5 matching bases. The CDR3 loop spans 15 amino acids. V lost 4 bases to trimming and J lost 7 bases, with 21 bases between them. The germline CDR1 and CDR2 sequences are SGHRS and YFSETQ. CDR3 sequence reads: CASSQTSGAIREQYF. The CDR3 DNA reads as TGCGCCAGCAGCCAAACCAGCGGAGCCATACGAGAGCAGTACTTC.

The chain uses TRBV7-3 and TRBJ2-7; 7 bases match TRBD1. V shed 1 base, J shed 5 bases, and the junction held 8 bases outside the gene matches. Germline-derived CDR1 and CDR2 are SGHTA and FQGTGA. This CDR3 is 15 amino acids long. CDR3 loop: CASSLSSGQANEQYF. The DNA for the CDR3 is TGTGCCAGCAGCTTAAGTTCCGGACAGGCGAACGAGCAGTACTTC.